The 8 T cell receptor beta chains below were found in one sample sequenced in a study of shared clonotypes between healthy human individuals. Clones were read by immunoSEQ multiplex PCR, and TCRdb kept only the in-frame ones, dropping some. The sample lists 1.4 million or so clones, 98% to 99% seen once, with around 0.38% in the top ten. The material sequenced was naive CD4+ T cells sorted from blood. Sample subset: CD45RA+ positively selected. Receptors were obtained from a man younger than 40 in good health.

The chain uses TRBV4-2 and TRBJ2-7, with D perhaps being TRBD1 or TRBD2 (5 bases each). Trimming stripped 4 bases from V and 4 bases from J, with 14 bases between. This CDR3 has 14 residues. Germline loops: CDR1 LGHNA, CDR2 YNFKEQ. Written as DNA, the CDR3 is TGTGCCAGCAGCCCGACCGGGACGAATTACGAGCAGTACTTC. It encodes CASSPTGTNYEQYF.

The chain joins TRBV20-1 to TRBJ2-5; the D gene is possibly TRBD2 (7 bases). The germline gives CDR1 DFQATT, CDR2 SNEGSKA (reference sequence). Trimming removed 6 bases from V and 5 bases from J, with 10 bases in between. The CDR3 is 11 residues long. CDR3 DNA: TGCAGTGCCGGGGGGCGGGAGACCCAGTACTTC. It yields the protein CSAGGRETQYF.

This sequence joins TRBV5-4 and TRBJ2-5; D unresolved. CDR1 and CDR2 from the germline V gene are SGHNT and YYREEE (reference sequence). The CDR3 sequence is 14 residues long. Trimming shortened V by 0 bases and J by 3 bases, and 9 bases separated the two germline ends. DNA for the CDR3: TGTGCCAGCAGCTTGGGCCCCGGAGAAGAGACCCAGTACTTC. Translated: CASSLGPGEETQYF.

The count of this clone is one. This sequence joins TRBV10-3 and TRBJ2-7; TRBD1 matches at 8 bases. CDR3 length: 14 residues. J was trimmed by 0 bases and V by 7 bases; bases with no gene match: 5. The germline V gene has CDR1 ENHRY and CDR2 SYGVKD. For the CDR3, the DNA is TGTGCCATCATTGGACAGGGAAGCTCCTACGAGCAGTACTTC. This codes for CAIIGQGSSYEQYF.

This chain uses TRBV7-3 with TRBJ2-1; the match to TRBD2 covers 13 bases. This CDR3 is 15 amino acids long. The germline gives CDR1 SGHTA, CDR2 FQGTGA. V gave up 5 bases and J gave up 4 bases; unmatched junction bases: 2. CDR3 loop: CASSATSGRYNEQFF. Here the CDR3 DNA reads TGTGCCAGCAGCGCGACTAGCGGGAGGTACAATGAGCAGTTCTTC.

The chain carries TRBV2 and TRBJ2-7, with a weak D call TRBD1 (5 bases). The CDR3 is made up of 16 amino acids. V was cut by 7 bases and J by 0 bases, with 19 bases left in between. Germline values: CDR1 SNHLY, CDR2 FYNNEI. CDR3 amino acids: CASNRPRTPDSYEQYF. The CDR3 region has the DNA TGTGCCAGCAATCGTCCCCGGACACCCGACTCCTACGAGCAGTACTTC.

CDR3 DNA: TGTGCCAGCAGCTTAGAACCCGCTCGACCCCAGCATTTT. Its protein is CASSLEPARPQHF. J is TRBJ1-5 and V is TRBV7-9; D call uncertain. Trimming cost V 1 base and J 10 bases, with 11 bases left between them. The CDR3 length is 13 residues. Germline V CDR1 and CDR2: SEHNR, FQNEAQ (reference sequence).

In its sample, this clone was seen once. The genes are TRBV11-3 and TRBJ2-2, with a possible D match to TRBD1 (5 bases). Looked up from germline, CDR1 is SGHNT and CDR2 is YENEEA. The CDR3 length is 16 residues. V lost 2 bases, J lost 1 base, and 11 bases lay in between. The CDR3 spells CASSLLGALNTGELFF. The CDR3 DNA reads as TGTGCCAGCAGCTTACTAGGGGCCCTGAACACCGGGGAGCTGTTTTTT.